This T cell receptor (beta chain) derives from a study of T-cell reconstitution after alpha-beta-depleted transplantation in children. Trimming cost V 1 base and J 3 bases; bases outside gene matches: 2. The CDR3 length is 15 residues. Germline values: CDR1 SGHRS, CDR2 YFSETQ. There are many counts of this clonotype. Researchers prepared the TCRbeta library using unique molecular identifiers, the study reports. One entry per CDR3 protein results from TCRdb running MiXCR on the PCR reads. The table includes 150,000 to 250,000 distinct CDR3 sequences, about 14% detected once. The chain joins TRBV5-1 to TRBJ2-1; 9 nucleotides line up with TRBD1. Sequences were derived from PBMCs from the stem cell graft donor, sampled from the stem cell graft. The source of this sequence is a human donor who donated a stem cell graft to a child with acute lymphoblastic leukemia. The CDR3 DNA reads TGCGCCAGCAGCTTGTGGGGACAGGGCTACAATGAGCAGTTCTTC. Residues: CASSLWGQGYNEQFF. The variable domain in full, with the rest retrieved from reference TRBV5-1 and TRBJ2-1, is KAGVTQTPRYLIKTRGQQVTLSCSPISGHRSVSWYQQTPGQGLQFLFEYFSETQRNKGNFPGRFSGRQFSNSRSEMNVSTLELGDSALYLCASSLWGQGYNEQFFGPGTRLTVL.